The sequence of this T cell receptor beta chain was determined in a study of graft-versus-host responses after intestinal transplantation. Trimming shortened V by 1 base and J by 1 base, and 2 bases separated the two germline ends. The CDR3 covers 13 residues. Germline V lookup: CDR1 SGDLS, CDR2 YYNGEE. Using immunoSEQ multiplex PCR, the repertoire was profiled, and TCRdb retains in-frame clones only, with some absent. The sample carries 45,000 to 55,000 clones, about 90% recorded once. The origin of this receptor is a human patient who received an intestinal transplant, so some T cells may come from the graft donor. The rearrangement links TRBV9 to TRBJ2-2, with D hard to call. Material: PBMCs, obtained approximately 660 days after intestinal transplant. The CDR3 reads CASSVRNTGELFF. DNA of the CDR3: TGTGCCAGCAGCGTAAGGAACACCGGGGAGCTGTTTTTT.